Below, 3 T cell receptor beta chains from the same sample are listed, as sequenced in a study of blood T cell repertoires in COVID-19. The repertoire was sequenced with immunoSEQ multiplex PCR; TCRdb's copy has only in-frame clones and lacks some. Of around 310,000 clones in the sample, 80% to 90% were seen once. Material: PBMCs or T cells enriched from blood (not recorded which). All receptors come from a man under 40 who had recovered from COVID-19.

The chain employs TRBV7-9 and TRBJ1-6; the D is unclear. The germline CDR1 and CDR2 sequences are SEHNR and FQNEAQ (reference sequence). The CDR3 is made up of 13 amino acids. Trimming took off 7 bases at V and 6 bases at J, with 10 bases between the two ends. CDR3 coding DNA: TGTGCCAGCAATCGGGGAACTAATTCACCCCTCCACTTT. Amino acid sequence: CASNRGTNSPLHF.

The rearrangement uses TRBV6-5 and TRBJ2-1, with 12 bases fitting TRBD2. The CDR3 consists of 15 residues. Germline CDR1 and CDR2: MNHEY and SVGAGI. V lost 8 bases to trimming and J lost 1 base; unmatched junction nucleotides: 3. As DNA, the CDR3 is TGTGCCAGCGCAACTAGCGGGGGGTCCTACAATGAGCAGTTCTTC. Its protein is CASATSGGSYNEQFF.

This clone was detected once. The chain employs TRBV4-1 and TRBJ2-3; 12 bases align to TRBD2. Germline V gene lookup returns CDR1 MGHRA and CDR2 YSYEKL. The CDR3 sequence is 18 residues long. Losses at the gene ends were 1 base for V and 6 bases for J; bases not matched to a gene: 11. CDR3 nucleotides: TGCGCCAGCAGCCAAGTTCTCGTACTAGCGGGGGGAAAGGATACGCAGTATTTT. This codes for CASSQVLVLAGGKDTQYF.